The rows below give T cell receptor beta chains drawn from one sample of a study of blood T cells in healthy people across ages. MiXCR was run by TCRdb on the 5' RACE reads, yielding one entry per CDR3 protein. The table includes about 970,000 distinct CDR3 sequences, roughly half detected once. Sequences were obtained from blood. The receptors originated from a woman aged 55-70 years in good health. CDR3s include the opening cysteine and the closing phenylalanine or tryptophan. A D gene is named only where the DNA matches it firmly. Where a row states a size, it is once, few, many or the class of an expanded clone; other rows omit it.

clone size	D gene	V gene	J gene	CDR3 protein	CDR3 DNA
few	NA	TRBV12-5	TRBJ2-5	CASAYPAGEETQYF	TGTGCTAGTGCCTACCCGGCAGGAGAAGAGACCCAGTACTTC
NA	TRBD1	TRBV27	TRBJ2-2	CASSLWGQGPMGGELFF	TGTGCCAGCAGTTTGTGGGGACAGGGACCTATGGGCGGGGAGCTGTTTTTT
NA	TRBD1	TRBV24-1	TRBJ2-5	CATSDPGTGLEETQYF	TGTGCCACCAGTGACCCAGGGACAGGGTTGGAAGAGACCCAGTACTTC
NA	TRBD1	TRBV24-1	TRBJ1-5	CATSEQGNKPQHF	TGTGCCACCAGTGAACAGGGGAACAAGCCCCAGCATTTT
NA	NA	TRBV20-1	TRBJ2-5	CSGVTGTKETQYF	TGCAGTGGGGTAACAGGGACGAAAGAGACCCAGTACTTC
NA	NA	TRBV10-2	TRBJ1-5	CASSAYILSNQPQHF	TGCGCCAGCAGTGCGTACATATTGAGCAATCAGCCCCAGCATTTT
NA	NA	TRBV3-1	TRBJ2-3	CASSQDGGSSTDTRYF	TGTGCCAGCAGCCAAGACGGCGGCTCTAGCACAGATACGCGGTATTTT
NA	TRBD2	TRBV9	TRBJ2-4	CASSPTTSGWTKNIQYF	TGTGCCAGCAGCCCGACGACTAGCGGGTGGACCAAAAACATTCAGTACTTC
NA	TRBD2	TRBV7-9	TRBJ2-3	CASSLATVAGVSTDTQYF	TGTGCCAGCAGCTTGGCAACAGTAGCGGGAGTAAGCACAGATACGCAGTATTTT
NA	NA	TRBV10-3	TRBJ2-1	CAISESILAAGEQFF	TGTGCCATCAGTGAGTCGATCTTAGCTGCAGGTGAGCAGTTCTTC
NA	TRBD2	TRBV10-3	TRBJ2-4	CAIGETSGSDGNIQYF	TGTGCCATCGGAGAAACTAGCGGGAGTGATGGAAACATTCAGTACTTC
NA	NA	TRBV25-1	TRBJ1-1	CASSEVVLGNTEAFF	TGTGCCAGCAGTGAAGTTGTTCTGGGGAACACTGAAGCTTTCTTT
NA	NA	TRBV3-1	TRBJ2-1	CASSRRDAGQFF	TGTGCCAGCAGCCGCCGGGACGCCGGGCAGTTCTTC
NA	TRBD2	TRBV20-1	TRBJ2-5	CSAGEGTSGAGGETQYF	TGCAGTGCTGGAGAGGGTACTAGCGGGGCCGGGGGAGAGACCCAGTACTTC